This TCR beta chain was sequenced during a study of blood T cells in healthy people across ages. Overall study results and limits: A strong correlation was seen between TCR beta diversity and naive T cell percentage.

Then a second PCR, running roughly 7 to 11 cycles, was carried out with a sample-barcoded 5' primer and a J-beta primer mix. TCRdb called the 5' RACE reads again in MiXCR, with one record for every CDR3 protein. The sample has some 1.4 million distinct CDR3 sequences; about 40% are singletons. With V trimmed by 2 bases and J by 7 bases, 4 bases remained unmatched. CDR1 is MNHNY, CDR2 SVGAGI, per germline (reference sequence). The CDR3 length is 15 residues. On this clonotype itself: Its antigen is still unknown.

This chain links TRBV6-6 with TRBJ2-2, with TRBD2 matching over 10 bases. This receptor was taken from a woman under 30 in good health. Sequencing was performed on blood. CDR3 in DNA: TGTGCCAGCAGTTACGAGCGGGAGGGAGGCGGGGAGCTGTTTTTT. Translation: CASSYEREGGGELFF.